The present T cell receptor (beta chain) was sequenced within a study of radiotherapy plus CTLA-4 blockade in lung cancer. About the study: Among patients, over 15% showed objective responses, and roughly 31% had disease control. Overall study findings and caveats: Blood-borne expansion of tumor-derived TCR clones followed radiotherapy plus ipilimumab. Early blood T cell clone dynamics, with interferon-beta, were reported to best predict response.

Points on this clone: As yet, its antigen is unknown.

The CDR3 has 16 amino acids. CDR1 is SEHNR, CDR2 FQNEAQ, per germline (reference sequence). V gave up 3 bases and J gave up 8 bases; unmatched junction bases: 10. Sequencing was performed with immunoSEQ multiplex PCR; in TCRdb, only in-frame clones are kept and a portion is missing. Here the sample spans 70,000 to 95,000 clones, about 88% being singletons. The rearrangement joins TRBV7-9 to TRBJ2-1, with 10 bases matching TRBD2. The clonotype originates from a human donor with non-small cell lung cancer that progressed on radiotherapy plus ipilimumab. The material sequenced was peripheral blood, taken from a patient treated with radiotherapy plus ipilimumab. CDR3 sequence: CASSLAGWTSGDEQFF. The DNA for the CDR3 is TGTGCCAGCAGCTTGGCGGGGTGGACTAGCGGCGATGAGCAGTTCTTC. Filled out from reference TRBV7-9 and TRBJ2-1, the complete variable domain reads DTGVSQNPRHKITKRGQNVTFRCDPISEHNRLYWYRQTLGQGPEFLTYFQNEAQLEKSRLLSDRFSAERPKGSFSTLEIQRTEQGDSAMYLCASSLAGWTSGDEQFFGPGTRLTVL.